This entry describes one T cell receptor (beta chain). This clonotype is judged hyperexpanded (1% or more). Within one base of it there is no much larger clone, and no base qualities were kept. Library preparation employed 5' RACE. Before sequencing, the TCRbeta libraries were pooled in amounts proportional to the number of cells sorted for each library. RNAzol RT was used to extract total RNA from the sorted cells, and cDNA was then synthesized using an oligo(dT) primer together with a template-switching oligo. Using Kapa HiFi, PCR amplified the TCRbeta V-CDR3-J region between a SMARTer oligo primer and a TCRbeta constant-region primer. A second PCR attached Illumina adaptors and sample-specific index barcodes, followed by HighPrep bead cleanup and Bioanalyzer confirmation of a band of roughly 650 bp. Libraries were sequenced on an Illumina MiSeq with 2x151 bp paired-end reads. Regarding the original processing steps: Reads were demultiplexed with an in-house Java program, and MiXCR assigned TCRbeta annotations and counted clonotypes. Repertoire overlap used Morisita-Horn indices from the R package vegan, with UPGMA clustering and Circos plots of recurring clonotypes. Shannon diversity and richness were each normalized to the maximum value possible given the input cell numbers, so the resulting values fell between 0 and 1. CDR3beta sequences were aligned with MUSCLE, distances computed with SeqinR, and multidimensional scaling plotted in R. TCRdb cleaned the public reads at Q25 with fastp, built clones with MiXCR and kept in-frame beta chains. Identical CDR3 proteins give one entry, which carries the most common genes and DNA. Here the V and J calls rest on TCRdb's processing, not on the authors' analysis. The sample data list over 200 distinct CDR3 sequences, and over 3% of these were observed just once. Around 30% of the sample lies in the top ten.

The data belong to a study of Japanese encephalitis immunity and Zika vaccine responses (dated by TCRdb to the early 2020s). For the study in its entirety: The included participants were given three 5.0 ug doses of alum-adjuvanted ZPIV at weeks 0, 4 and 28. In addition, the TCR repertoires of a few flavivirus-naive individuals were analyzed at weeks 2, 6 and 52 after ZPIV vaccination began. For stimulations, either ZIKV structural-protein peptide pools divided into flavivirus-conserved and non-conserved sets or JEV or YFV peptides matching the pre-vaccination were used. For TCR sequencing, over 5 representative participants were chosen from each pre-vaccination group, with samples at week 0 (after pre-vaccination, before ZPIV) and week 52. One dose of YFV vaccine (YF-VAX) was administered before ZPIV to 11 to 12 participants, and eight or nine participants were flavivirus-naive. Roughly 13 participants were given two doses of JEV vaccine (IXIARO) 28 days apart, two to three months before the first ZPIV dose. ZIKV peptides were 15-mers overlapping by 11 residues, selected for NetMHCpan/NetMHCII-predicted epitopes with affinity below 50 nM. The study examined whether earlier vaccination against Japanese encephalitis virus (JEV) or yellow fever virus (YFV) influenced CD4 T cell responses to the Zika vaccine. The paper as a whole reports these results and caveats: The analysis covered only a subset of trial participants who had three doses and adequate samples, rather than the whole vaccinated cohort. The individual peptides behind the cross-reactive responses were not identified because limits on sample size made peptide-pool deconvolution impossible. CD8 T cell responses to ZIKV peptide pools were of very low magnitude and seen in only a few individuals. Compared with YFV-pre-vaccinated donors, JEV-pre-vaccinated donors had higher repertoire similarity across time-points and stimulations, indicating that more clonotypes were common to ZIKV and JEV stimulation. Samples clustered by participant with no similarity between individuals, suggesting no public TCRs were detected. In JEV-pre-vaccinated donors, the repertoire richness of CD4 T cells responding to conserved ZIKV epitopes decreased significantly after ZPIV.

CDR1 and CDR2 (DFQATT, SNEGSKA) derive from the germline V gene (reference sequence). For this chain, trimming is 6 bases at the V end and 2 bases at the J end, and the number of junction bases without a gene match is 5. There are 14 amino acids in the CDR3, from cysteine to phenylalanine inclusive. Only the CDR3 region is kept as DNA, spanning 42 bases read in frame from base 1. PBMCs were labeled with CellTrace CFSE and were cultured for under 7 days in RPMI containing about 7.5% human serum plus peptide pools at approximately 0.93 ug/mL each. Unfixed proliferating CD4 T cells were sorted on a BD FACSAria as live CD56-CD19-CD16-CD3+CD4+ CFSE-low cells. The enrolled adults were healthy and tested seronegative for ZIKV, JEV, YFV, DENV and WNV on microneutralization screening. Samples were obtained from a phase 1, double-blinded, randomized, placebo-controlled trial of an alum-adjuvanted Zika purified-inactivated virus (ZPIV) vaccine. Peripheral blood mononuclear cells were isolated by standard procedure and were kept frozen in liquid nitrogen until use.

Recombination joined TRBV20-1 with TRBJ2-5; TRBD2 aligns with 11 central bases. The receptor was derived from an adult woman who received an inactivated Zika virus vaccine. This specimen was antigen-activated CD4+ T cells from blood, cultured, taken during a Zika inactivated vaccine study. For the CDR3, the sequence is CSAPTSGVQETQYF. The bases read TGCAGTGCGCCGACTAGCGGGGTACAAGAGACCCAGTACTTC.